The 32 T cell receptor beta chains listed next were all sequenced from one sample in a study of vaccination effects on CD4 cells after COVID-19. This table comes from immunoSEQ multiplex PCR, and its TCRdb copy is limited to in-frame clones, with some not included. The repertoire holds over 60,000 clones, roughly 76% seen once, with approximately 3% in the top ten. Within the ViraFEST assay, antigen-specific CD4+ T cells underwent expansion with viral peptide pools prior to sequencing. After roughly eleven days in culture, the CD4+ T cells were isolated. No vaccinee had earlier SARS-CoV-2 infection, and nucleocapsid antibodies were negative. These receptors' antigens are unknown. The sequencing here drew on CD4+ T cells from PBMCs cultured with HCoV-NL63 spike peptides, taken before COVID-19 vaccination. These receptors were taken from a human donor who received a COVID-19 vaccine.

This clone was counted once. The chain recombines TRBV18 with TRBJ1-2, with D unresolved. This CDR3 region has 13 residues. Germline assignment: CDR1 KGHSH and CDR2 LQKENI. The V end was cut by 2 bases, the J end by 7 bases, with 11 bases between. CDR3 region: CASSPGQDRGYTF. The CDR3 DNA is TGTGCCAGCTCACCAGGGCAGGACCGTGGCTACACCTTC. Complete variable domain (other parts from reference TRBV18 and TRBJ1-2): NAGVMQNPRHLVRRRGQEARLRCSPMKGHSHVYWYRQLPEEGLKFMVYLQKENIIDESGMPKERFSAEFPKEGPSILRIQQVVRGDSAAYFCASSPGQDRGYTFGSGTRLTVV.

J is TRBJ1-5 and V is TRBV2; D is undetermined. The CDR3 spans 14 residues. Germline CDR1 and CDR2: SNHLY and FYNNEI. V lost 3 bases to trimming and J lost 11 bases, with 17 bases between them. CDR3 sequence (DNA): TGTGCCAGCAGTGATCAGGTTCCACCATGGTCCCAGCATTTT. Translation: CASSDQVPPWSQHF.

This chain uses TRBV6-6 with TRBJ1-4; a possible D gene is TRBD1 (5 bases). Trimming removed 5 bases from V and 4 bases from J, with 11 bases in between. The CDR3 runs 14 residues. Looked up from germline, CDR1 is MNHNY and CDR2 is SVGAGI (reference sequence). The CDR3 DNA reads TGTGCCAGCAGTGGCGGGACGGATAATGAAAAACTGTTTTTT. Translating it yields CASSGGTDNEKLFF.

This chain links TRBV6-5 with TRBJ2-7; TRBD1 or TRBD2 may be the D gene (5 bases each). The germline CDR1 and CDR2 sequences are MNHEY and SVGAGI. V lost 11 bases, J lost 2 bases, and 10 bases lay in between. The CDR3 spans 11 residues. The CDR3 nucleotides are TGTGCCGGGACCGAGACCTACGAGCAGTACGTC. Translated: CAGTETYEQYV.

The count of this clone is one. The chain uses TRBV12-3 or TRBV12-4 and TRBJ2-5; 9 bases are shared with TRBD2. Losses at the gene ends were 5 bases for V and 4 bases for J; bases not matched to a gene: 2. This CDR3 has 13 amino acids. The CDR3 DNA sequence: TGTGCCAGCAGTAATAGCGGGGGAGAGACCCAGTACTTC. Protein sequence: CASSNSGGETQYF.

The chain joins TRBV3-1 (or the pseudogene TRBV3-2) to TRBJ1-2; D remains unclear. Looked up from germline, CDR1 is LGHDT and CDR2 is YNNKEL (reference sequence). V lost 3 bases to trimming and J lost 2 bases, with 7 bases between them. The CDR3 length is 13 residues. CDR3 bases: TGTGCCAGCAGCCAGACTGTCAACTATGGCTACACCTTC. Translation: CASSQTVNYGYTF.

This clone was seen just once. V usage is TRBV7-2 and J usage is TRBJ1-5; the D gene is possibly TRBD1 (6 bases). The CDR3 consists of 14 residues. Between the trimmed V and J ends, which lost 5 bases and 3 bases, there was a span of 11 bases. CDR1 and CDR2 (germline): SGHTA, FQGNSA. The CDR3 DNA is TGTGCCAGCAGCCTCGGACAGCTCAATCAGCCCCAGCATTTT. It is translated as CASSLGQLNQPQHF.

In the case of this clone: One end of the junction is discordant with germline, which a read error may explain. The chain couples TRBV7-3 to TRBJ1-1; weak D call: TRBD1 (6 bases). The CDR3 is made up of 13 amino acids. The germline V gene encodes CDR1 SGHTA and CDR2 FQGTGA. The DNA of the CDR3 is TGTACCAGCAGCCCGGACAGAAACACTGAAGCTTTCTTT. As protein: CTSSPDRNTEAFF. Full variable domain (outside the CDR3, taken from reference TRBV7-3 and TRBJ1-1): GAGVSQTPSNKVTEKGKYVELRCDPISGHTALYWYRQSLGQGPEFLIYFQGTGAADDSGLPNDRFFAVRPEGSVSTLKIQRTERGDSAVYLCTSSPDRNTEAFFGQGTRLTVV.

V gene TRBV4-3 combines with J gene TRBJ2-2; D unclear. The CDR3 consists of 13 residues. Germline V lookup: CDR1 LGHNA, CDR2 YSLEER. V lost 1 base to trimming and J lost 4 bases, with 4 bases between them. The CDR3 loop reads CASSQVRTGELFF. DNA for the CDR3: TGCGCCAGCAGCCAAGTTCGCACCGGGGAGCTGTTTTTT.

The rearrangement uses TRBV4-1 and TRBJ2-5; D call uncertain. This CDR3 has 12 residues. Germline V gene lookup returns CDR1 MGHRA and CDR2 YSYEKL. With 3 bases removed from V and 5 bases from J, the gap between germline ends came to 7 bases. CDR3 sequence (DNA): TGCGCCAGCAGCCACCCCGGGGAGACCCAGTACTTC. Its protein is CASSHPGETQYF.

The rearrangement links TRBV27 to TRBJ1-2, with D unresolved. Germline V CDR1 and CDR2: MNHEY, SMNVEV (reference sequence). CDR3 length equals 12 residues. Trimming took 2 bases from V and 7 from J, leaving 8 bases between them. The CDR3 spells CASSLEAVGYTF. CDR3 nucleotide sequence: TGTGCCAGCAGTTTAGAAGCTGTTGGCTACACCTTC.

This clone has just a few counts. The chain has TRBV7-2 and TRBJ1-6; D call uncertain. Trimming left V 5 bases short and J 7 bases short, with 21 bases between. The germline V gene encodes CDR1 SGHTA and CDR2 FQGNSA. This CDR3 is built from 17 residues. This CDR3 is CASSRQPGRVGNSPLHF. In DNA, the CDR3 is TGTGCCAGCAGCCGTCAGCCCGGACGGGTAGGGAATTCACCCCTCCACTTT.

The chain links TRBV29-1 to TRBJ1-4, with a weak D call TRBD1 (5 bases). V shed 4 bases and J shed 3 bases, with 9 bases lying between them. Germline values: CDR1 SQVTM, CDR2 ANQGSEA. The CDR3 is 13 residues long. CDR3 residues: CSVGVTANEKLFF. The CDR3 DNA sequence: TGCAGCGTTGGAGTGACAGCTAATGAAAAACTGTTTTTT.

Only a few counts were recorded for this clone. The genes are TRBV3-1 (or the pseudogene TRBV3-2) and TRBJ1-3; no reliable D call. The germline gives CDR1 LGHDT, CDR2 YNNKEL (reference sequence). This CDR3 spans 20 amino acids. The V end lost 4 bases, the J end lost 1 base, and 26 bases lay between the germline ends. The chain's CDR3 is CASSPLGDTWAHSSGNTIYF. DNA for the CDR3: TGTGCCAGCAGCCCCTTGGGCGACACCTGGGCCCACTCGTCTGGAAACACCATATATTTT.

This clone was counted between two and nine times. The chain joins TRBV2 to TRBJ1-5, with a tentative D call TRBD1 (6 bases). CDR3 size: 15 residues. The V end lost 7 bases, the J end lost 0 bases, and 13 bases lay between the germline ends. Germline V gene sequence: CDR1 SNHLY, CDR2 FYNNEI. This CDR3 is CASTSTGFSNQPQHF. DNA for the CDR3: TGTGCCAGCACCTCGACAGGATTTAGCAATCAGCCCCAGCATTTT.

This clone was counted a few times. The V gene is TRBV6-1, the J gene TRBJ1-5; D possibly corresponds to TRBD1 (5 bases). V was pared by 4 bases and J by 0 bases, with 13 bases between. Germline CDR1 reads MNHNS; CDR2 reads SASEGT. The CDR3 runs to 16 residues. DNA of the CDR3: TGTGCCAGCAGTGTGGTGGGGACCTATAGCAATCAGCCCCAGCATTTT. It translates to CASSVVGTYSNQPQHF.

This clone was found once. The chain employs TRBV6-2 or TRBV6-3 and TRBJ2-2, with 7 bases lining up with TRBD1. CDR1 is MNHEY and CDR2 is SVGEGT in the germline V gene. CDR3 length: 15 amino acids. J lost 4 bases, V lost 5 bases, and 7 bases had no gene match. The CDR3 loop is CASSRQGLGTGELFF. In DNA form, the CDR3 reads TGTGCCAGCAGTCGACAGGGATTGGGCACCGGGGAGCTGTTTTTT.

This chain joins TRBV10-1 and TRBJ1-1; no firm D call. The germline V gene encodes CDR1 WNHNN and CDR2 SYGVQD (reference sequence). The CDR3 runs 12 residues. V lost 3 bases to trimming and J lost 5 bases, with 7 bases between them. Here the CDR3 reads CASSDTGTEAFF. In nucleotides, the CDR3 is TGCGCCAGCAGTGACACCGGGACTGAAGCTTTCTTT.

The chain joins TRBV5-1 to TRBJ1-3, with D maybe TRBD1 (5 bases). This CDR3 has 16 residues. The germline CDR1 and CDR2 sequences are SGHRS and YFSETQ. The ends were cut back, 4 bases at V and 0 bases at J, with 14 bases in the middle. CDR3 sequence reads: CASSQGLVRSGNTIYF. The CDR3 coding sequence is TGCGCCAGCAGCCAGGGACTTGTACGCTCTGGAAACACCATATATTTT. Supplemented by reference TRBV5-1 and TRBJ1-3, the full variable domain reads KAGVTQTPRYLIKTRGQQVTLSCSPISGHRSVSWYQQTPGQGLQFLFEYFSETQRNKGNFPGRFSGRQFSNSRSEMNVSTLELGDSALYLCASSQGLVRSGNTIYFGEGSWLTVV.

The chain employs TRBV4-2 and TRBJ2-4; 10 bases align to TRBD2. Germline lookup yields CDR1 LGHNA and CDR2 YNFKEQ. This CDR3 region has 16 residues. J lost 5 bases, V lost 1 base, and 5 bases had no gene match. For the CDR3, the DNA is TGTGCCAGCAGCCAAGGGTCTAGCGGGGGCGAAAACATTCAGTACTTC. As protein: CASSQGSSGGENIQYF.

The rearrangement uses TRBV7-9 and TRBJ2-2, with D possibly TRBD2 on 6 matching bases. Germline values: CDR1 SEHNR, CDR2 FQNEAQ (reference sequence). With 2 bases removed from V and 5 bases from J, the gap between germline ends came to 9 bases. CDR3 length: 14 residues. The CDR3 region is CASSLLRGTGELFF. DNA of the CDR3: TGTGCCAGCAGCTTACTCCGGGGGACCGGGGAGCTGTTTTTT. Filled out from reference TRBV7-9 and TRBJ2-2, the complete variable domain reads DTGVSQNPRHKITKRGQNVTFRCDPISEHNRLYWYRQTLGQGPEFLTYFQNEAQLEKSRLLSDRFSAERPKGSFSTLEIQRTEQGDSAMYLCASSLLRGTGELFFGEGSRLTVL.

The rearrangement links TRBV27 to TRBJ2-1, with a possible D match to TRBD1 (6 bases). This CDR3 is 16 amino acids long. The V gene's germline CDR1 is MNHEY and CDR2 SMNVEV (reference sequence). V dropped 0 bases and J dropped 2 bases, with 11 bases sitting between them. The CDR3 DNA reads as TGTGCCAGCAGTTTATCTGGACAGAGACCCTACAATGAGCAGTTCTTC. Translated: CASSLSGQRPYNEQFF.

The V and J genes are TRBV19 and TRBJ2-3; D is possibly TRBD1 or TRBD2 (5 bases each). The CDR3 consists of 14 residues. Looked up from germline, CDR1 is LNHDA and CDR2 is SQIVND (reference sequence). Trimming cost V 4 bases and J 3 bases, with 11 bases left between them. This CDR3 reads CASSNLAGTDTQYF. The DNA of the CDR3 is TGTGCCAGTAGTAACCTAGCAGGGACAGATACGCAGTATTTT.

This rearrangement joins TRBV3-1 (or the pseudogene TRBV3-2) to TRBJ1-1; D is undetermined. The V end was cut by 1 base, the J end by 0 bases, with 12 bases between. CDR3 size: 16 residues. Germline values: CDR1 LGHDT, CDR2 YNNKEL (reference sequence). CDR3 in amino acids: CASSQAPGRLNTEAFF. The DNA of the CDR3 is TGTGCCAGCAGCCAAGCCCCTGGAAGACTGAACACTGAAGCTTTCTTT.

The chain combines TRBV6-6 with TRBJ1-2; D possibly corresponds to TRBD1 (6 bases). This CDR3 is 14 amino acids long. Germline values: CDR1 MNHNY, CDR2 SVGAGI (reference sequence). Trimming removed 2 bases at V and 7 bases at J, with 14 bases between. The CDR3 coding sequence is TGTGCCAGCAGTTACATCAGGGGAGAGGGTGGCTACACCTTC. Translated, it gives CASSYIRGEGGYTF.

The chain is built from TRBV5-1 and TRBJ2-5; D not certain. This CDR3 comprises 14 residues. CDR1 is SGHRS and CDR2 is YFSETQ in the germline V gene. V dropped 0 bases and J dropped 5 bases, with 11 bases sitting between them. CDR3 protein: CASSLVREGETQYF. The CDR3 DNA sequence: TGCGCCAGCAGCTTGGTAAGGGAAGGGGAGACCCAGTACTTC.

The table lists this clone with a few counts. The chain is built from TRBV6-5 and TRBJ1-4; D might be TRBD1 (6 bases). The CDR3 length is 14 residues. CDR1 and CDR2 (germline): MNHEY, SVGAGI. Trimming took off 6 bases at V and 7 bases at J, with 15 bases between the two ends. The CDR3 spells CASRQGFDGEKLFF. The CDR3 coding sequence is TGTGCCAGCAGACAGGGTTTTGATGGTGAAAAACTGTTTTTT.

The V gene is TRBV19, the J gene TRBJ1-2; no clear D gene. Germline-derived CDR1 and CDR2 are LNHDA and SQIVND (reference sequence). The V gene lost 6 bases and the J gene lost 0 bases, with 11 bases spanning the gap. This CDR3 comprises 14 residues. In DNA form, the CDR3 reads TGTGCCAGTAGCCCCGGTACATCTAACTATGGCTACACCTTC. Protein: CASSPGTSNYGYTF. The variable domain in full, with the rest retrieved from reference TRBV19 and TRBJ1-2, is DGGITQSPKYLFRKEGQNVTLSCEQNLNHDAMYWYRQDPGQGLRLIYYSQIVNDFQKGDIAEGYSVSREKKESFPLTVTSAQKNPTAFYLCASSPGTSNYGYTFGSGTRLTVV.

This rearrangement joins TRBV6-2 or TRBV6-3 to TRBJ2-7; TRBD2 aligns across 8 bases. J lost 2 bases, V lost 5 bases, and 8 bases had no gene match. Germline CDR1 reads MNHEY; CDR2 reads SVGEGT. The CDR3 is made up of 15 amino acids. CDR3: CASSKPLAGAYEQYV. The CDR3 DNA reads TGTGCCAGCAGTAAACCCCTAGCGGGTGCCTACGAGCAGTACGTC.

The chain joins TRBV5-4 to TRBJ2-1; 9 nucleotides match TRBD2. J was trimmed by 3 bases and V by 0 bases; bases with no gene match: 4. The germline V gene has CDR1 SGHNT and CDR2 YYREEE (reference sequence). The CDR3 is made up of 16 amino acids. The CDR3 is CASSLGSGGNYNEQFF. DNA for the CDR3: TGTGCCAGCAGCTTGGGTAGCGGGGGAAACTACAATGAGCAGTTCTTC.

V is TRBV19 and J is TRBJ1-2; D remains unclear. The V end was cut by 1 base, the J end by 4 bases, with 13 bases between. This CDR3 is 15 amino acids long. Looked up from germline, CDR1 is LNHDA and CDR2 is SQIVND (reference sequence). The CDR3 reads CASSIVAAAGYGYTF. CDR3 DNA: TGTGCCAGTAGTATAGTGGCGGCGGCGGGCTATGGCTACACCTTC.

The J gene is TRBJ2-5, the V gene TRBV6-5; D is unresolved. Trimming removed 6 bases from V and 5 bases from J, with 7 bases in between. The CDR3 sequence is 11 residues long. Germline CDR1 is MNHEY and CDR2 is SVGAGI. The CDR3 spells CASRLSETQYF. The CDR3, as DNA: TGTGCCAGCAGACTGTCCGAGACCCAGTACTTC.